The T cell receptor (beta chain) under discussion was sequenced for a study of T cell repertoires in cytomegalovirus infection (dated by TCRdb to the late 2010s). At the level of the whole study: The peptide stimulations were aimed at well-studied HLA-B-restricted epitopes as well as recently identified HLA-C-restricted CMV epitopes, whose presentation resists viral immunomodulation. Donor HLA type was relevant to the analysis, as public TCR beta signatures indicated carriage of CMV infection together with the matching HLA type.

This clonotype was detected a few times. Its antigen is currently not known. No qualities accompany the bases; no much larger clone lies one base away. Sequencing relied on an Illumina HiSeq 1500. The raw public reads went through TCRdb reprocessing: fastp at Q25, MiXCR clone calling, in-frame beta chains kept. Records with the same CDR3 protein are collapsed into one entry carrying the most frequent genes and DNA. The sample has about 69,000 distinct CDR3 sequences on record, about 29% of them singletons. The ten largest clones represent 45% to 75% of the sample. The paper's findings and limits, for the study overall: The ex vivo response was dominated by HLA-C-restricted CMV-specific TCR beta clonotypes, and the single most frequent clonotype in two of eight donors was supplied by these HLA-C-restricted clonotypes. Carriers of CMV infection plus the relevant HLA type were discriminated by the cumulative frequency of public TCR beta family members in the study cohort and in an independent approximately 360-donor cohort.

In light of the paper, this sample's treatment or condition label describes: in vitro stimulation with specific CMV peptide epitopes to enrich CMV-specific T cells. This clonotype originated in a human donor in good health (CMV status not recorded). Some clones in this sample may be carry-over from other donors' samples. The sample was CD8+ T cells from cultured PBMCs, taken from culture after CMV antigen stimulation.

The DNA reads TGTGCCAGTCAGACAGGGACGAACACCGGGGAGCTGTTTTTT. Translation gives CASQTGTNTGELFF. The V and J genes are TRBV19 and TRBJ2-2; TRBD1 agrees with 7 junctional bases. The CDR3 numbers 14 residues from cysteine through phenylalanine. The only DNA kept is the CDR3, 42 bases in frame from the first base. CDR1 is given as LNHDA and CDR2 as SQIVND, both from the germline V gene (reference sequence). Clipping removes 8 bases from V and 0 bases from J, with 3 as the unmatched junction base count.